This record looks at one T cell receptor beta chain sequence and its context. As yet, its antigen is unknown. The data are from a study of cytomegalovirus exposure and HLA in healthy donors. Regarding the study as a whole: When a later analysis was performed, an Asian-associated ancestry cluster reportedly had fewer N-insertions than the approximately 690-donor mean.

Primers included in the PCR were 60 Vbeta and 13 Jbeta primers. Produced via immunoSEQ multiplex PCR; TCRdb's table is partial and in-frame only. Of roughly 190,000 clones in the sample, 80% to 85% were seen once. Healthy bone marrow donors made up the donor group. The CDR3 extends over 17 amino acids. The V gene's germline CDR1 is SEHNR and CDR2 FQNEAQ (reference sequence). Trimming removed 4 bases from V and 3 bases from J; junction bases left unmatched: 15. Sequencing was done on a sample of PBMCs. This chain links TRBV7-9 with TRBJ2-7, with TRBD1 matching 7 bases. The receptor was isolated from a man aged 35 to 55 in good health and CMV-seropositive. CDR3 sequence (DNA): TGTGCCAGCAGCTCAAGGCTCGCCGGGACAGAATTCTACGAGCAGTACTTC. It specifies CASSSRLAGTEFYEQYF.